This entry concerns a single TCR beta chain. Its antigen is undetermined. Researchers isolated CD4+ T cells once about eleven days of culture had elapsed. The length of the CDR3 is 14 residues. Deletions cut 0 bases from V and 3 bases from J, with 8 bases between. In germline, CDR1 is SGHTA, CDR2 FQGNSA. The sample comes from a study of vaccination effects on CD4 cells after COVID-19. Assay used: immunoSEQ multiplex PCR; TCRdb lists only in-frame clones, some missing. The sample has about 45,000 clones; roughly 72% are singletons. This TCR was recovered from a human donor who had a prior SARS-CoV-2 infection. Sequenced material: CD4+ T cells from PBMCs cultured without peptide, taken before COVID-19 vaccination. This chain links TRBV7-2 with TRBJ1-2; weak D call: TRBD1 (6 bases). CDR3 sequence reads: CASSLAAGDYGYTF. The CDR3 bases are TGTGCCAGCAGCTTAGCGGCAGGGGACTATGGCTACACCTTC.